The 2 T cell receptor beta chains in this list originate from one sample, sequenced in a study of T cells after yellow fever vaccination. TCRdb reprocessed the 5' RACE reads with MiXCR, giving one entry per CDR3 protein. The table lists 100,000 to 150,000 distinct CDR3 sequences, approximately 8.4% of them singletons. The sequencing here drew on CD8+ T cells sorted from PBMCs, taken on the day of the yellow fever booster vaccination. Receptors originate from a young man who received the YFV17D yellow fever vaccine.

The chain joins TRBV6-2 or TRBV6-3 to TRBJ2-7; D not resolved. V lost 2 bases, J lost 4 bases, and 9 bases lay in between. Germline V gene sequence: CDR1 MNHEY, CDR2 SVGEGT. The CDR3 contains 13 residues. CDR3 in DNA: TGTGCCAGCAGTTACGGATGGAATTACGAGCAGTACTTC. Protein sequence: CASSYGWNYEQYF.

The V and J genes are TRBV4-3 and TRBJ1-4; TRBD1 is a possible D gene (5 bases). Trimming took off 0 bases at V and 0 bases at J, with 8 bases between the two ends. Germline V gene lookup returns CDR1 LGHNA and CDR2 YSLEER. The length of the CDR3 is 16 residues. The CDR3 spells CASSQDAGPTNEKLFF. The CDR3 DNA reads TGCGCCAGCAGCCAAGATGCAGGGCCAACTAATGAAAAACTGTTTTTT.